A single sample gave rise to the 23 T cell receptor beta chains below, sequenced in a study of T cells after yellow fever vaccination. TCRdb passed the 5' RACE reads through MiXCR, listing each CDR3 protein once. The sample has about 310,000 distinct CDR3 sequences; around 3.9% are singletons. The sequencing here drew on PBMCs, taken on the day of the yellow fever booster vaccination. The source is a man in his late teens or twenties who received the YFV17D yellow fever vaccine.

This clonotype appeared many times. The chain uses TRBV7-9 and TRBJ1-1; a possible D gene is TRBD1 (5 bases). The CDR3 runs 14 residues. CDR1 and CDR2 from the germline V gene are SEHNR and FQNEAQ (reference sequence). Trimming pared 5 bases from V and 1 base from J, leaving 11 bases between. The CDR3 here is CASSQQRGNTEAFF. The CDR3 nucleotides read TGTGCCAGCAGCCAGCAAAGGGGGAACACTGAAGCTTTCTTT. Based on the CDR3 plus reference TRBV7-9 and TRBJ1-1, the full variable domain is DTGVSQNPRHKITKRGQNVTFRCDPISEHNRLYWYRQTLGQGPEFLTYFQNEAQLEKSRLLSDRFSAERPKGSFSTLEIQRTEQGDSAMYLCASSQQRGNTEAFFGQGTRLTVV.

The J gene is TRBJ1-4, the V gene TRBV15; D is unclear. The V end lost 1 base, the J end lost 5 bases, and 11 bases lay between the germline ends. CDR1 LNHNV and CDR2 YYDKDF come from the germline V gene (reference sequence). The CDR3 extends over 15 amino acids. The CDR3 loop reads CATSRGGMENEKLFF. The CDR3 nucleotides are TGTGCCACCAGCAGAGGAGGGATGGAGAATGAAAAACTGTTTTTT.

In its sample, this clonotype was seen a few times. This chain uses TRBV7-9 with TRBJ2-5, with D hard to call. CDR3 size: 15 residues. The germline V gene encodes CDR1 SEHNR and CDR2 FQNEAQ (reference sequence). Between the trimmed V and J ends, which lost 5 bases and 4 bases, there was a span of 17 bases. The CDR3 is CASSPSVRKGETQYF. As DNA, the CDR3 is TGTGCCAGCAGCCCCTCGGTCAGGAAGGGAGAGACCCAGTACTTC.

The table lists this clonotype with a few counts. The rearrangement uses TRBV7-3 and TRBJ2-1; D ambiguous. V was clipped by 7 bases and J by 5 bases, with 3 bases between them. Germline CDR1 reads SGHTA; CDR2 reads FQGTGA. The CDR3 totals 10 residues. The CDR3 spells CASNDNEQFF. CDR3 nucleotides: TGTGCCAGCAACGACAATGAGCAGTTCTTC.

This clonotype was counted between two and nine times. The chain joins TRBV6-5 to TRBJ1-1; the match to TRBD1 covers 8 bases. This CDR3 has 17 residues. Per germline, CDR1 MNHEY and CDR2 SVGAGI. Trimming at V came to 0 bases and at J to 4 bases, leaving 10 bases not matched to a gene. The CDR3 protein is CASSYSGAGGGSTEAFF. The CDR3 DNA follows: TGTGCCAGCAGTTACTCGGGGGCAGGGGGCGGTAGCACTGAAGCTTTCTTT.

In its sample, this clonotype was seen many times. CDR3 region: CASKTQGVGETQYF. The CDR3 region has the DNA TGTGCCAGTAAAACCCAGGGTGTTGGAGAGACCCAGTACTTC. This chain joins TRBV19 and TRBJ2-5; D might be TRBD1 (5 bases). The V end lost 7 bases, the J end lost 4 bases, and 16 bases lay between the germline ends. This CDR3 region has 14 residues. Germline CDR1 and CDR2: LNHDA and SQIVND (reference sequence).

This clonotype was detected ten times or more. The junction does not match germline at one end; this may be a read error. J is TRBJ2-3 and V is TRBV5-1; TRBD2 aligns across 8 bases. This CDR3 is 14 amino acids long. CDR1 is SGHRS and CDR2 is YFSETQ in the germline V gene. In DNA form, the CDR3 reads TGCGCCAGCAGCGCCGGGGGGGGCACATATACGCAGTATTTT. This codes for CASSAGGGTYTQYF.

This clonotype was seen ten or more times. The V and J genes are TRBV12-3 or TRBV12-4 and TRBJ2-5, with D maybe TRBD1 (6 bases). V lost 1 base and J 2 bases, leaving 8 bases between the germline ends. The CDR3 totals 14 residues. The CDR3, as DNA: TGTGCCAGCAGTTTAGACAGGGAGCAAGAGACCCAGTACTTC. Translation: CASSLDREQETQYF.

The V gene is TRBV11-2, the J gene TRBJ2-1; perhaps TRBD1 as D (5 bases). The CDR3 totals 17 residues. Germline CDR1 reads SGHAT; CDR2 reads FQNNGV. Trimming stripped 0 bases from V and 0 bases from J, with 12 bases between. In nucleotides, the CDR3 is TGTGCCAGCAGCTTAGATAAGACAGAGAGCTCCTACAATGAGCAGTTCTTC. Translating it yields CASSLDKTESSYNEQFF.

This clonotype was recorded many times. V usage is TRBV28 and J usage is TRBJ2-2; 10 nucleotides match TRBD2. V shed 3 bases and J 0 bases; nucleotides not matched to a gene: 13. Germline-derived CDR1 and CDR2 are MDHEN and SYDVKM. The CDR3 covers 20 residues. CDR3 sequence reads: CASSFVRLAGVPSNTGELFF. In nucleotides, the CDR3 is TGTGCCAGCAGTTTCGTCCGACTAGCGGGCGTACCTTCGAACACCGGGGAGCTGTTTTTT.

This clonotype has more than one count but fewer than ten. The CDR3 region has the DNA TGTGCCAGCAGTGAACGGGGCCAGGGCTACTATGGCTACACCTTC. It is translated as CASSERGQGYYGYTF. J is TRBJ1-2 and V is TRBV2; D may be TRBD1 (5 bases). Per the germline V gene, CDR1 is SNHLY and CDR2 is FYNNEI. Trimming stripped 2 bases from V and 3 bases from J, with 13 bases between. CDR3 length: 15 amino acids. Complete variable domain (other parts from reference TRBV2 and TRBJ1-2): EPEVTQTPSHQVTQMGQEVILRCVPISNHLYFYWYRQILGQKVEFLVSFYNNEISEKSEIFDDQFSVERPDGSNFTLKIRSTKLEDSAMYFCASSERGQGYYGYTFGSGTRLTVV.

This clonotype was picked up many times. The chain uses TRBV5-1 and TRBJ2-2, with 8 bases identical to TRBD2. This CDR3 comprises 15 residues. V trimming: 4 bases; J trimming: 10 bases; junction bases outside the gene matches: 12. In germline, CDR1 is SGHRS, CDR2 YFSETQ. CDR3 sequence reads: CASSDPYSGGEELFF. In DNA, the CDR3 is TGCGCCAGCAGCGACCCCTACAGCGGGGGTGAGGAGCTGTTTTTT.

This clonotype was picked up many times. The CDR3 DNA is TGTGCCAGCAGTTATCGGGAAGATACGCAGTATTTT. This encodes CASSYREDTQYF. The chain couples TRBV6-2 or TRBV6-3 to TRBJ2-3; D may be TRBD2 (5 bases). Germline V CDR1 and CDR2: MNHEY, SVGEGT. Between the trimmed V and J ends, which lost 3 bases and 5 bases, there was a span of 6 bases. The CDR3 is 12 amino acids.

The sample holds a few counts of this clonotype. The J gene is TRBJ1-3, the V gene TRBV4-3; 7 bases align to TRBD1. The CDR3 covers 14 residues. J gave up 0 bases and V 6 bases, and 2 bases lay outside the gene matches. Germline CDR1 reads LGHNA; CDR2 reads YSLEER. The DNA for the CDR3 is TGCGCCAGCAGGACAGGGATCTCTGGAAACACCATATATTTT. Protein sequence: CASRTGISGNTIYF.

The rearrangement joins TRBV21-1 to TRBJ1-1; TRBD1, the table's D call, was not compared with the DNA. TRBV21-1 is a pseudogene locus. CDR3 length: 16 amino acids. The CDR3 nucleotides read TGTGCCAGCAGCTTCCGGACAGGCAGAGGAGGCACTGAAGCTTTCTTT. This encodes CASSFRTGRGGTEAFF.

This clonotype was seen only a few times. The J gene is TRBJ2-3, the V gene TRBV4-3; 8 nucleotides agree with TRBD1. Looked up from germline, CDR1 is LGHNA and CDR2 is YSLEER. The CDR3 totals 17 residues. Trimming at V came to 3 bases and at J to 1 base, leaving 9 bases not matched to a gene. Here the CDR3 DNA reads TGCGCCAGCAGCCAGAGATCGGACAGGGACGGCACAGATACGCAGTATTTT. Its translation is CASSQRSDRDGTDTQYF.

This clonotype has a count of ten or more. CDR3: CASSLEPGRNQPQHF. In DNA form, the CDR3 reads TGTGCCAGCAGCTTGGAACCGGGTCGGAATCAGCCCCAGCATTTT. This chain joins TRBV7-8 and TRBJ1-5; no clear D gene. The CDR3 spans 15 residues. The V gene's germline CDR1 is SGHVS and CDR2 FQNEAQ. Trimming pared 3 bases from V and 4 bases from J, leaving 13 bases between.

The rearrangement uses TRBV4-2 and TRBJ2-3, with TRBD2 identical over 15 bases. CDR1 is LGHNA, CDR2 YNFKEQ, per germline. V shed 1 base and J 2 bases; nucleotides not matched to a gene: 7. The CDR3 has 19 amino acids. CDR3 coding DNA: TGTGCCAGCAGCCAAGCCGGGACTAGCGGGGGGCTTTCCACAGATACGCAGTATTTT. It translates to CASSQAGTSGGLSTDTQYF.

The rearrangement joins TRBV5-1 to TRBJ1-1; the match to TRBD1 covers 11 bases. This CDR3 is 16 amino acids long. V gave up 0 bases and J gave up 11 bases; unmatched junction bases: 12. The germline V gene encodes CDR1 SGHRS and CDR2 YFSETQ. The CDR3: CASSLGTGGNILMAFF. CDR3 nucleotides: TGCGCCAGCAGCTTGGGGACAGGGGGCAACATTTTAATGGCTTTCTTT.

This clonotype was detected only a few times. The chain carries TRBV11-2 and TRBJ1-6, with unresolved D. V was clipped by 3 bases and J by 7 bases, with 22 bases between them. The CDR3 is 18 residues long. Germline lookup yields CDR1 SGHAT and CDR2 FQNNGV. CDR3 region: CASSFLIGVPTRNSPLHF. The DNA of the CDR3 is TGTGCCAGCAGCTTCTTGATCGGAGTACCTACTCGAAATTCACCCCTCCACTTT.

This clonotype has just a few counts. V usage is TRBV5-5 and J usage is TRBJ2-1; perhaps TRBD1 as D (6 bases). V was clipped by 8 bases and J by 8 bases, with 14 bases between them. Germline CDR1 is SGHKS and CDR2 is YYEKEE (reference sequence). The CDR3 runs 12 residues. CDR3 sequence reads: CASRGFADEQFF. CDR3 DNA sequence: TGTGCCAGTAGGGGGTTTGCGGATGAGCAGTTCTTC.

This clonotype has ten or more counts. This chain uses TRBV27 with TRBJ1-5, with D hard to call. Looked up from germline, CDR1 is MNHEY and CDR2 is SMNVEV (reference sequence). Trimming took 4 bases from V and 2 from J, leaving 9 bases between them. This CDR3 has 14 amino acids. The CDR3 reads CASSSVRGNQPQHF. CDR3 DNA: TGTGCCAGCAGTTCGGTTAGGGGCAATCAGCCCCAGCATTTT.

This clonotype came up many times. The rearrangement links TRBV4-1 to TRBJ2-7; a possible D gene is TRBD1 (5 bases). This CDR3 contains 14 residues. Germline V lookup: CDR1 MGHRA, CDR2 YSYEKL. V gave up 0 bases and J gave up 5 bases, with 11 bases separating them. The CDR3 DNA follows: TGCGCCAGCAGCCAAGATCCCCAGGGCGACGAGCAGTACGTC. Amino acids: CASSQDPQGDEQYV.